One and the same sample provided the 13 T cell receptor beta chains below, sequenced in a study of a mutant IDH1 vaccine in newly diagnosed glioma. These receptors lack a known antigen. As to time point: week 5, during vaccination. The investigators gave 300 ug of mutant IDH1 20-mer peptide in each vaccine dose, together with topical imiquimod. Repertoires were generated with immunoSEQ multiplex PCR, while TCRdb's copy carries only in-frame clones and drops some. The sample has around 56,000 clones, around 81% seen once; the top ten hold 3% to 4%. The input for sequencing was PBMCs, taken from a glioma patient whose treatment included an IDH1 peptide vaccine. The receptors derive from a young man with glioma.

This clone was seen only once. CDR3 nucleotides: TGTGCCAGTTCTGGGACAGGGACTTCCTACGAGCAGTACTTC. Amino acid sequence: CASSGTGTSYEQYF. The V and J genes are TRBV19 and TRBJ2-7; 9 bases match TRBD1. The junction had 6 bases not matched to a gene; V was cut back by 8 bases and J by 1 base. The CDR3 has 14 residues. Germline-derived CDR1 and CDR2 are LNHDA and SQIVND (reference sequence).

The V and J genes are TRBV7-9 and TRBJ2-3, with D perhaps TRBD1 (6 bases). CDR1 SEHNR and CDR2 FQNEAQ come from the germline V gene (reference sequence). The length of the CDR3 is 17 residues. V was clipped by 4 bases and J by 0 bases, with 17 bases between them. CDR3 region: CASSYRDTNPSTDTQYF. The CDR3 DNA sequence: TGTGCCAGCAGCTACCGGGACACAAATCCGAGCACAGATACGCAGTATTTT.

This clone was detected only a few times. This chain links TRBV15 with TRBJ1-5; D call uncertain. There are 14 residues in the CDR3. The germline V and J ends were trimmed by 1 base and 5 bases, with 9 bases remaining between them. Germline values: CDR1 LNHNV, CDR2 YYDKDF (reference sequence). CDR3 residues: CATSRVGEYQPQHF. CDR3 nucleotides: TGTGCCACCAGCAGAGTTGGGGAATATCAGCCCCAGCATTTT.

The CDR3 coding sequence is TGTGCCAGCAGCTGGACAAACTATGGCTACACCTTC. It translates to CASSWTNYGYTF. The chain employs TRBV16 and TRBJ1-2; D perhaps matches TRBD1 (5 bases). This CDR3 has 12 residues. V dropped 5 bases and J dropped 2 bases, with 6 bases sitting between them. Germline V lookup: CDR1 KGHSY, CDR2 FQNENV.

This clone has only one observation. The chain recombines TRBV5-1 with TRBJ2-7; D is undetermined. Trimming stripped 0 bases from V and 2 bases from J, with 6 bases between. Germline CDR1 SGHRS, CDR2 YFSETQ. The CDR3 totals 13 residues. This CDR3 is CASSLATTYEQYF. DNA of the CDR3: TGCGCCAGCAGCTTGGCTACAACCTACGAGCAGTACTTC.

V gene TRBV6-1 combines with J gene TRBJ1-5; D ambiguous. The germline gives CDR1 MNHNS, CDR2 SASEGT. V lost 7 bases and J 4 bases, leaving 14 bases between the germline ends. CDR3 length: 14 residues. The CDR3 spells CASTAQARNQPQHF. The CDR3 nucleotides are TGTGCCAGCACCGCCCAGGCCCGAAATCAGCCCCAGCATTTT.

The chain uses TRBV7-9 and TRBJ2-7, with D tentatively TRBD1 (6 bases). This CDR3 is 15 amino acids long. Trimming stripped 5 bases from V and 4 bases from J, with 18 bases between. Germline-derived CDR1 and CDR2 are SEHNR and FQNEAQ (reference sequence). CDR3 DNA sequence: TGTGCCAGCAGCGACCCCAACCGGGACACTTACGAGCAGTACTTC. Its translation: CASSDPNRDTYEQYF.

This clone has just a few counts. This chain links TRBV5-1 with TRBJ1-6; no reliable D call. The V gene lost 4 bases and the J gene lost 0 bases, with 5 bases spanning the gap. Germline V lookup: CDR1 SGHRS, CDR2 YFSETQ. The CDR3 extends over 14 amino acids. For the CDR3, the DNA is TGCGCCAGCAGCGAAAGCTCCTATAATTCACCCCTCCACTTT. The encoded protein is CASSESSYNSPLHF.

This chain uses TRBV4-1 with TRBJ2-3; D not resolved. The germline gives CDR1 MGHRA, CDR2 YSYEKL. With 3 bases removed from V and 2 bases from J, the gap between germline ends came to 12 bases. This CDR3 has 15 residues. CDR3 in amino acids: CASSQDPDDTDTQYF. The CDR3 region has the DNA TGCGCCAGCAGCCAGGACCCCGACGACACAGATACGCAGTATTTT.

The chain recombines TRBV10-3 with TRBJ2-7; D not certain. Trimming removed 2 bases from V and 2 bases from J, with 7 bases in between. There are 13 residues in the CDR3. CDR1 and CDR2 (germline): ENHRY, SYGVKD. CDR3 sequence: CAISEGQAYEQYF. CDR3 sequence (DNA): TGTGCCATCAGTGAGGGGCAGGCCTACGAGCAGTACTTC.

The chain is built from TRBV18 and TRBJ2-5; tentative D call: TRBD1 (6 bases). Per the germline V gene, CDR1 is KGHSH and CDR2 is LQKENI. This CDR3 region has 13 residues. V was trimmed by 2 bases and J by 9 bases, leaving 13 bases between them. The CDR3 here is CASSPGDKRPQYF. The CDR3 bases are TGTGCCAGCTCACCAGGGGACAAGAGACCCCAGTACTTC.

V usage is TRBV18 and J usage is TRBJ1-5; D remains ambiguous. V was shortened by 0 bases and J by 10 bases, with 13 bases between the two germline ends. The CDR3 runs 14 residues. CDR1 and CDR2 from the germline V gene are KGHSH and LQKENI. CDR3 coding DNA: TGTGCCAGCTCACCACCGGGGTCGGCCGCACCCCAGCATTTT. Translated: CASSPPGSAAPQHF.

The rearrangement links TRBV2 to TRBJ1-1; 7 bases line up with TRBD1. The CDR3 runs 12 residues. Looked up from germline, CDR1 is SNHLY and CDR2 is FYNNEI. The trim removed 6 bases at V and 11 bases at J, leaving 9 bases unmatched. For the CDR3, the DNA is TGTGCCAGCAGCGCTCTAACAGGGGACGCTTTCTTT. Translating it yields CASSALTGDAFF.